This TCR beta chain comes out of a study of blood T cell repertoires in COVID-19. Using immunoSEQ multiplex PCR, the repertoire was profiled, and TCRdb retains in-frame clones only, with some absent. The sample carries 150,000 or so clones, roughly 75% recorded once. This CDR3 contains 13 residues. Germline CDR1 is LGHDT and CDR2 is YNNKEL (reference sequence). V was clipped by 5 bases and J by 5 bases, with 10 bases between them. Sample: PBMCs or T cells enriched from blood (not recorded which). The V and J genes are TRBV3-1 (or the pseudogene TRBV3-2) and TRBJ1-5; tentative D call: TRBD1 (6 bases). This sequence originates from a woman aged 50 to 60 who had recovered from COVID-19. As DNA, the CDR3 is TGTGCCAGCAGCGGTAACAGGGATCAGCCCCAGCATTTT. Translation gives CASSGNRDQPQHF.